A single sample gave rise to the 19 T cell receptor beta chains below, sequenced in a study. One entry per CDR3 protein, called by TCRdb with MiXCR from the 5' RACE reads. The table records about 12,000 distinct CDR3 sequences, just over 50% of them present only once. Treg sorting used a CD4+CD25+CD127-/low gate. The sample comprised tumor-infiltrating Tregs sorted from the breast tumor. Receptors were obtained from a female donor with breast cancer.

This clonotype was seen a few times. V gene TRBV20-1 combines with J gene TRBJ2-3, with D tentatively TRBD1 (5 bases). Per the germline V gene, CDR1 is DFQATT and CDR2 is SNEGSKA (reference sequence). This CDR3 spans 14 amino acids. Trimming left V 2 bases short and J 3 bases short, with 12 bases between. CDR3 amino acids: CSARQGTNTDTQYF. DNA of the CDR3: TGCAGTGCTAGACAGGGTACCAATACAGATACGCAGTATTTT.

The V and J genes are TRBV7-2 and TRBJ1-1; a possible D gene is TRBD1 (5 bases). V was cut by 1 base and J by 12 bases, with 12 bases left in between. Germline CDR1 is SGHTA and CDR2 is FQGNSA. The CDR3 loop spans 12 amino acids. CDR3 DNA sequence: TGTGCCAGCAGCTTAGAACGGGGGAGCCCTTTCTTT. Translation: CASSLERGSPFF.

The chain is built from TRBV4-3 and TRBJ1-5, with D perhaps TRBD1 (5 bases). The CDR3 is made up of 13 amino acids. The V end lost 4 bases, the J end lost 7 bases, and 11 bases lay between the germline ends. The germline V gene encodes CDR1 LGHNA and CDR2 YSLEER. This chain's CDR3 is CASSPDMFQPQHF. Written as DNA, the CDR3 is TGCGCCAGCAGCCCGGACATGTTCCAGCCCCAGCATTTT.

This clonotype was seen a few times. The chain recombines TRBV20-1 with TRBJ2-1; TRBD2 aligns across 14 bases. The CDR3 covers 15 residues. Germline V gives CDR1 DFQATT, CDR2 SNEGSKA (reference sequence). Trimming removed 6 bases from V and 7 bases from J; junction bases left unmatched: 8. This chain's CDR3 is CSAITGTSGSNEQFF. In nucleotides, the CDR3 is TGCAGTGCCATCACCGGGACTAGCGGGAGTAATGAGCAGTTCTTC.

This clonotype was counted a few times. The chain employs TRBV6-6 and TRBJ2-1; 12 nucleotides line up with TRBD2. The CDR3 spans 15 residues. Germline V lookup: CDR1 MNHNY, CDR2 SVGAGI (reference sequence). J gave up 6 bases and V 6 bases, and 6 bases lay outside the gene matches. The CDR3 sequence: CASSKTSGSSNEQFF. The CDR3, as DNA: TGTGCCAGCAGCAAGACTAGCGGGAGTTCCAATGAGCAGTTCTTC.

The rearrangement uses TRBV29-1 and TRBJ2-7; a weak D match, TRBD1 (9 bases). In germline, CDR1 is SQVTM, CDR2 ANQGSEA. The CDR3 runs 13 residues. V dropped 7 bases and J dropped 3 bases, with 16 bases sitting between them. The CDR3 sequence is CSGRGGQGYEQYF. CDR3 bases: TGCAGCGGACGGGGGGGACAGGGCTACGAGCAGTACTTC.

This clonotype was seen once. A much larger clonotype is one base distant, so this may be a read error. The rearrangement joins TRBV7-2 to TRBJ2-1; D is possibly TRBD2 (5 bases). From germline, CDR1 is SGHTA and CDR2 FQGNSA. The CDR3 totals 13 residues. V was shortened by 3 bases and J by 9 bases, with 12 bases between the two germline ends. In DNA, the CDR3 is TGTGCCAGCAGCTTTCGAAGCGGAGGTGAGCAGTTCTTC. Amino acid sequence: CASSFRSGGEQFF.

This clonotype was found a few times. The rearrangement uses TRBV5-1 and TRBJ2-3; no reliable D call. The CDR3 is 15 amino acids. The germline V gene encodes CDR1 SGHRS and CDR2 YFSETQ. Deletions cut 1 base from V and 3 bases from J, with 12 bases between. The CDR3 DNA reads as TGCGCCAGCAGCTTGATTGGCGGTCGGACAGATACGCAGTATTTT. Its translation is CASSLIGGRTDTQYF.

The rearrangement links TRBV20-1 to TRBJ1-4; D is possibly TRBD1 (6 bases). This CDR3 is built from 15 residues. Germline CDR1 is DFQATT and CDR2 is SNEGSKA (reference sequence). Trimming took off 4 bases at V and 0 bases at J, with 12 bases between the two ends. The chain's CDR3 is CSATRTGSTNEKLFF. DNA for the CDR3: TGCAGTGCTACCCGAACAGGGTCAACTAATGAAAAACTGTTTTTT.

This clonotype was counted between two and nine times. The chain links TRBV6-5 to TRBJ1-6; D perhaps matches TRBD1 (5 bases). Germline V CDR1 and CDR2: MNHEY, SVGAGI. V was pared by 2 bases and J by 10 bases, with 12 bases between. The CDR3 sequence is 14 residues long. CDR3 coding DNA: TGTGCCAGCAGTTACCCGGGACGAGGGTCACCCCTCCACTTT. Translated: CASSYPGRGSPLHF.

This chain connects TRBV20-1 to TRBJ2-3; TRBD2 is a possible D gene (5 bases). The CDR3 has 14 residues. Germline V CDR1 and CDR2: DFQATT, SNEGSKA (reference sequence). Trimming shortened V by 6 bases and J by 5 bases, and 18 bases separated the two germline ends. The CDR3: CSAAGGVILDTQYF. Here the CDR3 DNA reads TGCAGTGCCGCTGGAGGAGTTATTTTAGATACGCAGTATTTT.

This clonotype was seen only a few times. V is TRBV29-1 and J is TRBJ1-2, with D tentatively TRBD1 (5 bases). CDR1 and CDR2 from the germline V gene are SQVTM and ANQGSEA. Trimming took 3 bases from V and 5 from J, leaving 10 bases between them. The CDR3 is 12 amino acids. In DNA form, the CDR3 reads TGCAGCGTTGACGGGGCCGGGTATGGCTACACCTTC. Encoded protein: CSVDGAGYGYTF.

A remark on this clonotype: At one end, the junction sequence differs from germline, possibly due to a read error. The chain recombines TRBV19 with TRBJ1-4, with 7 bases fitting TRBD1. The CDR3 spans 13 residues. Looked up from germline, CDR1 is LNHDA and CDR2 is SQIVND (reference sequence). The CDR3 region is CASSKDTGTDGRF. CDR3 DNA: TGTGCCAGTAGTAAAGACACCGGGACAGACGGCCGGTTT.

This clonotype is a singleton in its sample. The chain uses TRBV15 and TRBJ2-2, with no clear D. Germline V gives CDR1 LNHNV, CDR2 YYDKDF (reference sequence). V shed 1 base and J shed 0 bases, with 3 bases lying between them. The CDR3 has 14 residues. The CDR3 spells CATSRVANTGELFF. CDR3 coding DNA: TGTGCCACCAGCAGAGTCGCGAACACCGGGGAGCTGTTTTTT.

The chain employs TRBV20-1 and TRBJ2-7, with 12 nucleotides matching TRBD2. CDR1 is DFQATT, CDR2 SNEGSKA, per germline (reference sequence). The V segment lost 8 bases and the J segment 3 bases; nucleotides outside the gene matches: 8. This CDR3 contains 14 residues. In DNA form, the CDR3 reads TGCAGTTCCTCTCGGACTAGCGGGAACTACGAGCAGTACTTC. Its protein product is CSSSRTSGNYEQYF.

The rearrangement uses TRBV12-3 or TRBV12-4 and TRBJ1-6, with 8 bases lining up with TRBD1. The CDR3 has 15 amino acids. Losses at the gene ends were 5 bases for V and 7 bases for J; bases not matched to a gene: 7. This CDR3 is CASSGQGRTNSPLHF. CDR3 coding DNA: TGTGCCAGCAGTGGACAGGGCCGGACAAATTCACCCCTCCACTTT.

This rearrangement joins TRBV6-2 or TRBV6-3 to TRBJ2-7, with TRBD1 identical over 8 bases. This CDR3 is 15 amino acids long. V dropped 6 bases and J dropped 2; count of bases not matched to a gene: 9. Germline CDR1 reads MNHEY; CDR2 reads SVGEGT. The CDR3 sequence: CASRTYGTGTYEQYF. The CDR3 bases are TGTGCCAGCAGAACATACGGGACAGGCACCTACGAGCAGTACTTC.

This clonotype was found once. The V and J genes are TRBV5-1 and TRBJ2-5; D is uncertain. The CDR3 length is 13 residues. Germline lookup yields CDR1 SGHRS and CDR2 YFSETQ. Trimming cost V 5 bases and J 3 bases, with 11 bases left between them. The CDR3 loop is CASSHDWKETQYF. The CDR3 nucleotides are TGCGCCAGCAGTCATGACTGGAAAGAGACCCAGTACTTC.

As for this clonotype: A junction end diverges from the germline sequence, so it may reflect a read error. The chain has TRBV20-1 and TRBJ2-7; D unclear. Germline assignment: CDR1 DFQATT and CDR2 SNEGSKA (reference sequence). CDR3 length equals 11 residues. The CDR3 spells CGARVFDEQYF. CDR3 coding DNA: TGCGGTGCTAGAGTTTTCGACGAGCAGTACTTC.